These T cell receptor beta chains were read from a single sample in a study of CD8 T cells in Susac syndrome. TCRdb reprocessed the immunoSEQ multiplex PCR reads with MiXCR, giving one entry per CDR3 protein. The sample includes just over 300,000 distinct CDR3 sequences, 90% to 95% of them seen just once. Source material: CD4+ T cells from PBMCs. The receptors derive from a human donor with multiple sclerosis. Each CDR3 is given with its conserved first and last residue. The order of the fields is clone size, V gene, J gene, D gene, CDR3 DNA, CDR3 protein. D genes are given only for firm matches. Not every row has a clone size; where given, it reads once, few, many or a size class.

.	TRBV4-2	TRBJ2-2	.	TGTGCCAGCAGCCAATTTGCCGGGCGGATGAACACCGGGGAGCTGTTTTTT	CASSQFAGRMNTGELFF
.	TRBV29-1	TRBJ2-3	TRBD2	TGCAGCCCCCGACGACTAGCGACCCACCCAGATACGCAGTATTTT	CSPRRLATHPDTQYF
.	TRBV21-1	TRBJ2-5	.	TGTGCCAGCAGCAAAGGCGCGGGACACCACCAAGAGACCCAGTACTTC	CASSKGAGHHQETQYF
.	TRBV9	TRBJ2-1	.	TGTGCCAGCAGCGGTAGGGACCTTAGGGTGGGTCATGAGCAGTTCTTC	CASSGRDLRVGHEQFF
.	TRBV12-3/TRBV12-4	TRBJ2-7	TRBD1	TGTGCCAGCAGCTTAGTCCCGGGACAGGGGCACGAGCAGTACTTC	CASSLVPGQGHEQYF
.	TRBV19	TRBJ1-2	TRBD1	TGTGCCAGTAGTCTCCAGGACAGGGAGCGCTACACCTTC	CASSLQDRERYTF
.	TRBV30	TRBJ2-3	.	TGTGCCTGGACAGTGGGCAGCACAGATACGCAGTATTTT	CAWTVGSTDTQYF
.	TRBV10-3	TRBJ1-2	.	TGTGCCATCAGTGAGTCGATACAGAATTCTAACTATGGCTACACCTTC	CAISESIQNSNYGYTF
.	TRBV5-1	TRBJ1-5	.	TGCGCCAGCAGCTTGAAGGCACAAGTTACCCAGCCCCAGCATTTT	CASSLKAQVTQPQHF
.	TRBV12-3/TRBV12-4	TRBJ2-7	.	TGTGCCAGCAGTACCGCCCTGAGACCCTACGAGCAGTACTTC	CASSTALRPYEQYF
.	TRBV5-1	TRBJ1-2	.	TGCGCCAGCAGCTTGCGTGGGGGGCTTGAGTATGGCTACACCTTC	CASSLRGGLEYGYTF
.	TRBV5-4	TRBJ2-1	TRBD2	TGTGCCAGCAGCTTGGCTAGCGGGAATGAGCAGTTCTTC	CASSLASGNEQFF
.	TRBV5-6	TRBJ2-2	.	TGTGCCAGCAGTCGTCCTGGCAACACCGGGGAGCTGTTTTTT	CASSRPGNTGELFF
.	TRBV20-1	TRBJ1-2	TRBD1	TGCAGTGCTTACTCCACCAAGGGACAGAACTATGGCTACACCTTC	CSAYSTKGQNYGYTF
.	TRBV9	TRBJ2-3	.	TGTGCCAGCAGCGTAGGGGCTGCCGGGGAAGGAGATACGCAGTATTTT	CASSVGAAGEGDTQYF
.	TRBV6-1	TRBJ2-1	.	TGTGCCAGCGAGGGGGTCCTCTACAATGAGCAGTTCTTC	CASEGVLYNEQFF
.	TRBV19	TRBJ2-5	TRBD2	TGTGCCAGTAGCAGAACTAGCGGTCAAGAGACCCAGTACTTC	CASSRTSGQETQYF
.	TRBV6-1	TRBJ1-1	.	TGTGCCAGCTCCCACGGGGACTCAAGGTACATGAACACTGAAGCTTTCTTT	CASSHGDSRYMNTEAFF
.	TRBV7-8	TRBJ1-4	.	TGTGCCAGCAGCGTCAGGCCCGTGCGGGGTGAAAAACTGTTTTTT	CASSVRPVRGEKLFF
.	TRBV5-6	TRBJ2-1	.	TGTGCCAGCAGCTTAATCATACGCTCCTACAATGAGCAGTTCTTC	CASSLIIRSYNEQFF
.	TRBV4-1	TRBJ2-1	.	TGCGCCAGCAGCCAAGAACCAGGGTGGAACTATGAGCAGTTCTTC	CASSQEPGWNYEQFF
.	TRBV5-4	TRBJ2-3	.	TGTGCCAGCAGCTCCGGGGTCGAGCGGGATACGCAGTATTTT	CASSSGVERDTQYF
.	TRBV14	TRBJ2-2	.	TGTGCCAGCAGCCAAGATCAAGTATGGTTGTTGGAGGAGCTGTTTTTT	CASSQDQVWLLEELFF
once	TRBV27	TRBJ2-1	.	TGTGCCAGCTTTAAGGACAGCTATCGCAATGAGCAGTTCTTC	CASFKDSYRNEQFF
.	TRBV20-1	TRBJ1-2	.	TGCAGTGCTAGAGCCCCCGGCGGAGGGGATGGCTACACCTTC	CSARAPGGGDGYTF
.	TRBV6-6	TRBJ2-3	TRBD1	TGTGCCAGCAGGGACCGGACAGGGGGGAGGTTAGATACGCAGTATTTT	CASRDRTGGRLDTQYF
.	TRBV7-9	TRBJ2-1	.	TGTGCCAGCAGCCCCATGGGGCAGGGGTCGGCCAATGAGCAGTTCTTC	CASSPMGQGSANEQFF
once	TRBV7-2	TRBJ1-1	.	TGTGCCAGCAGCTTAGGGGAATTCGTGGGGGTCACTGAAGCTTTCTTT	CASSLGEFVGVTEAFF
.	TRBV20-1	TRBJ1-1	.	TGCAGTGCTAGTAAGGGGGGTTCTGAAGCTTTCTTT	CSASKGGSEAFF